Given below is one TCR beta chain in context. Its specificity is unknown. The data stem from a study of beta chain features in type 1 diabetes. Germline CDR1 SNHLY, CDR2 FYNNEI. J was trimmed by 5 bases and V by 2 bases; bases with no gene match: 4. The CDR3 runs to 15 residues. Expressed TCRB transcripts were sequenced after all isolated RNA was converted to cDNA. Clones were sequenced by immunoSEQ multiplex PCR, and TCRdb holds only the in-frame ones, with some missing. The sample holds some 23,000 clones; 68% are singletons and the top ten take 1.1%. General study findings and limits: There was a moderate but significant shortening of TCRB CDR3s in all four CD4+ subsets of Type 1 diabetes patients.

The sequencing sample was made of stem cell memory CD4+ T cells from blood. The chain combines TRBV2 with TRBJ2-2; 8 bases fit TRBD2. The origin of this receptor is a woman in her forties with type 1 diabetes. CDR3 sequence (DNA): TGTGCCAGCAGTGAAACGGGACTAGTAACCGGGGAGCTGTTTTTT. This sequence encodes CASSETGLVTGELFF.